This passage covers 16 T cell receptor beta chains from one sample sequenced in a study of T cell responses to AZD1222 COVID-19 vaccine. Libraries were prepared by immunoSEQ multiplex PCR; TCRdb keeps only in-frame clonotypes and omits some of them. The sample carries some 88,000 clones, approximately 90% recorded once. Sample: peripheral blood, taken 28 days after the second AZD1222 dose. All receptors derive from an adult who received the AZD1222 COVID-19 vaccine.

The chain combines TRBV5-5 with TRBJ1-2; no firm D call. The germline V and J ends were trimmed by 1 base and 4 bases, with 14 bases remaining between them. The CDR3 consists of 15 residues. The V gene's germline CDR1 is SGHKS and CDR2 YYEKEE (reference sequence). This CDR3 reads CASSLSGSIGYGYTF. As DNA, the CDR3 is TGTGCCAGCAGCTTGAGTGGGAGTATCGGCTATGGCTACACCTTC.

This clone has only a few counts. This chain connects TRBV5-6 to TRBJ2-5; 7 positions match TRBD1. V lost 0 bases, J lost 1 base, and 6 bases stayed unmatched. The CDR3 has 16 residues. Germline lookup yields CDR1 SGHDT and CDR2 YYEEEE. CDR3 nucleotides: TGTGCCAGCAGCTTGGAACAGGGGACCCTCCAAGAGACCCAGTACTTC. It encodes CASSLEQGTLQETQYF.

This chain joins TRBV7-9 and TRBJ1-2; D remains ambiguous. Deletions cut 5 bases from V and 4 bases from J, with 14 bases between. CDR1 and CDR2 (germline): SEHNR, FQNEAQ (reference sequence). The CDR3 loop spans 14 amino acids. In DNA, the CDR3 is TGTGCCAGCAGCCAACCTTCAGAGACCTATGGCTACACCTTC. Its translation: CASSQPSETYGYTF.

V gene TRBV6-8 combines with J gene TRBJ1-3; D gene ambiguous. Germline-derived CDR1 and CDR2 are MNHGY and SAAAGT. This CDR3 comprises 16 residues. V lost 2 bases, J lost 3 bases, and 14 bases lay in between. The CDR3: CASSYLAREGGNTIYF. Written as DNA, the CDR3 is TGTGCCAGCAGTTACCTGGCAAGGGAAGGTGGAAACACCATATATTTT.

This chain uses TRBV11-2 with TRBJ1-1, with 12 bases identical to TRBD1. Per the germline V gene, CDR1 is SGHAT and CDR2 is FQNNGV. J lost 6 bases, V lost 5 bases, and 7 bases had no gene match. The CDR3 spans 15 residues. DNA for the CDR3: TGTGCCAGCAGCGGACGGGACAGGGGGCAAGCTGAAGCTTTCTTT. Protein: CASSGRDRGQAEAFF.

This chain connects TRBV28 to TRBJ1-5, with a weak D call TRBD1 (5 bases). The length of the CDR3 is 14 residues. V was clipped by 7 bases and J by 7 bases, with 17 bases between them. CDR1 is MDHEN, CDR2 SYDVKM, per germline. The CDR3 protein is CASTAGPGRQPQHF. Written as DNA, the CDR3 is TGTGCCAGCACAGCCGGACCAGGGAGGCAGCCCCAGCATTTT.

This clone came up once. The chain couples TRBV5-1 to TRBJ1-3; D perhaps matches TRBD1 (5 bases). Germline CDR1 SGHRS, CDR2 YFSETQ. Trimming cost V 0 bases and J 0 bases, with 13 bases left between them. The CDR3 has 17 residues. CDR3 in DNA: TGCGCCAGCAGCTTGGCCGGGGGACGGAGCTCTGGAAACACCATATATTTT. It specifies CASSLAGGRSSGNTIYF.

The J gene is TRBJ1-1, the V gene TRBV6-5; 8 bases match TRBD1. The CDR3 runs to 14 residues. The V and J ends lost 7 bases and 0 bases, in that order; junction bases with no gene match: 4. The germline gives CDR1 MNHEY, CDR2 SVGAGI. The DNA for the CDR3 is TGTGCCAGCACCCGACAGGGGATGAACACTGAAGCTTTCTTT. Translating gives CASTRQGMNTEAFF.

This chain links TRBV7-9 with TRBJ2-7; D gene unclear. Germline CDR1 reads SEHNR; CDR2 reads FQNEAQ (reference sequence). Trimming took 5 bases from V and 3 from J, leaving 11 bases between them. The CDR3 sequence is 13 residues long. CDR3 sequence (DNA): TGTGCCAGCAGCCCCAACCCGGGCTACGAGCAGTACTTC. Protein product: CASSPNPGYEQYF.

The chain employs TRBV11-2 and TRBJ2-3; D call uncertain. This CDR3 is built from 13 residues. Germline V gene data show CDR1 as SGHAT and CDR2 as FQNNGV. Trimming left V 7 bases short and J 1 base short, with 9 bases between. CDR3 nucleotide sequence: TGTGCCAGCAAAAGGAGCGGCACAGATACGCAGTATTTT. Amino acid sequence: CASKRSGTDTQYF.

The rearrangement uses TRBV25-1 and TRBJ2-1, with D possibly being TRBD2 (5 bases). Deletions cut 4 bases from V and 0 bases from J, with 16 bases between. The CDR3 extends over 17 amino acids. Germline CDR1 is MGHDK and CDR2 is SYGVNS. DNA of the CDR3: TGTGCCAGCAGTGTACTACTAGAAAACCCCTCCTACAATGAGCAGTTCTTC. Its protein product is CASSVLLENPSYNEQFF.

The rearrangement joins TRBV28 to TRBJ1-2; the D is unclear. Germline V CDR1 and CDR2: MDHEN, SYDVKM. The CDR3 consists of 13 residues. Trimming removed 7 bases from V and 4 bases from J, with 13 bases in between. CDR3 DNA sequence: TGTGCCAGCATACGAGGCGATTCCTATGGCTACACCTTC. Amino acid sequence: CASIRGDSYGYTF.

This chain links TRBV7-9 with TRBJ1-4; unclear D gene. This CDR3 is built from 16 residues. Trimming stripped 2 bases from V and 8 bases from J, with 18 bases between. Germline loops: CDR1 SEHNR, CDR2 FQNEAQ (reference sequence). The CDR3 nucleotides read TGTGCCAGCAGCTTAATCATAAGGGTTGAAGGGGAAAAACTGTTTTTT. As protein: CASSLIIRVEGEKLFF.

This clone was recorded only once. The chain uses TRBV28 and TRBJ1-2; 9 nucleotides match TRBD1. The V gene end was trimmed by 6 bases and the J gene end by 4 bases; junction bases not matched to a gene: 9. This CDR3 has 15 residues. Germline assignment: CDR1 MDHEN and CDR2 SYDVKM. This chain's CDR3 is CASSSPGTGLYGYTF. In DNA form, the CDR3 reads TGTGCCAGCAGCTCTCCCGGGACAGGGCTCTATGGCTACACCTTC.

The CDR3 loop reads CASRLARTNSNQPQHF. DNA for the CDR3: TGTGCAAGTCGCTTAGCCCGCACAAATAGCAATCAGCCCCAGCATTTT. V and J are TRBV12-2 and TRBJ1-5; no check of the table's D call, TRBD1, against the DNA was made. TRBV12-2 is reported as a pseudogene. This CDR3 contains 16 residues.

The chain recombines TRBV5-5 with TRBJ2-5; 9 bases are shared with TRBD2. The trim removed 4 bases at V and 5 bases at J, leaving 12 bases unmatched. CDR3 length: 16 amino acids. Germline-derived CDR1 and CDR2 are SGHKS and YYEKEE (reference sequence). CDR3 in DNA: TGTGCCAGCAGCGATGGGGGAGGACTAGCGAGGGAGACCCAGTACTTC. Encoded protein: CASSDGGGLARETQYF.